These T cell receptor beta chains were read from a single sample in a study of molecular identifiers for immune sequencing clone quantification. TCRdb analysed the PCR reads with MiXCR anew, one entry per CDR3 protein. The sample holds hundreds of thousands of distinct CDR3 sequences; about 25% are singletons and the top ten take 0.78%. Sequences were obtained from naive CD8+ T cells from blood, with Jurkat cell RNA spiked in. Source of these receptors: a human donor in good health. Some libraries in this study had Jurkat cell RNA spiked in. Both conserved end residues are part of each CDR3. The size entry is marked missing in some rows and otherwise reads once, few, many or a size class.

CDR3aa: CASARPQGSSYEQYF
v_gene: TRBV21-1
abundance: many
len: 15

CDR3aa: CASSQDQSYEQYF
v_gene: TRBV4-1
abundance: -
len: 13

CDR3aa: CASSSIHGELFF
v_gene: TRBV27
abundance: -
len: 12

CDR3aa: CASSLGSVNSPLHF
v_gene: TRBV27
abundance: -
len: 14

CDR3aa: CSARDEASGLYEQYF
v_gene: TRBV20-1
abundance: few
len: 15

CDR3aa: CASSPQRKNTGELFF
v_gene: TRBV5-6
abundance: many
len: 15

CDR3aa: CASTGRDTYEQYF
v_gene: TRBV19
abundance: -
len: 13

CDR3aa: CATSDQTSGPSTDTQYF
v_gene: TRBV24-1
abundance: many
len: 17

CDR3aa: CASSRGANTEAFF
v_gene: TRBV28
abundance: -
len: 13

CDR3aa: CASSSQRGTYSEQFF
v_gene: TRBV7-9
abundance: -
len: 15

CDR3aa: CASSLSGGLFYNEQFF
v_gene: TRBV7-3
abundance: -
len: 16

CDR3aa: CASSLDGTGLGYGYTF
v_gene: TRBV27
abundance: few
len: 16

CDR3aa: CASMQTGTASENYKNIQYF
v_gene: TRBV21-1
abundance: many
len: 19

CDR3aa: CSAREQGRTYEQYF
v_gene: TRBV20-1
abundance: many
len: 14

CDR3aa: CASSLSQGAQRSDTQYF
v_gene: TRBV27
abundance: -
len: 17

CDR3aa: CASSHSSGLLSYEQYF
v_gene: TRBV6-2/TRBV6-3
abundance: -
len: 16

CDR3aa: CASSPIRDTNYGYTF
v_gene: TRBV7-9
abundance: many
len: 15

CDR3aa: CASSLLGLGEKLFF
v_gene: TRBV12-3/TRBV12-4
abundance: -
len: 14

CDR3aa: CASSQARGWTEAFF
v_gene: TRBV4-3
abundance: few
len: 14

CDR3aa: CASSLSIDRANYGYTF
v_gene: TRBV27
abundance: -
len: 16

CDR3aa: CACSTTRRENTEAFF
v_gene: TRBV6-4
abundance: -
len: 15

CDR3aa: CAGGEDTEAFF
v_gene: TRBV30
abundance: many
len: 11

CDR3aa: CTSSQVYPYVTYQPQHF
v_gene: TRBV1
abundance: many
len: 17

CDR3aa: CASSPNSNRRGGYNEQFF
v_gene: TRBV7-6
abundance: -
len: 18

CDR3aa: CASSPSDSGAIGSTDTQYF
v_gene: TRBV7-9
abundance: -
len: 19

CDR3aa: CASSLGLGPYEQYF
v_gene: TRBV28
abundance: many
len: 14

CDR3aa: CASSDRVSSYNEQFF
v_gene: TRBV19
abundance: few
len: 15

CDR3aa: CASGLVEGRTNEKLFF
v_gene: TRBV7-9
abundance: many
len: 16

CDR3aa: CASSANSGADEQFF
v_gene: TRBV7-7
abundance: -
len: 14